This T cell receptor (beta chain) was obtained from a study of T cells in women clearing cervical HPV infection (dated by TCRdb to the late 2010s). As for the study more broadly: The cases were 25 or so women with histologically confirmed HPV16-related CIN3 or worse, and 2 of these cases were invasive cancers. Since only a few of the women had HLA typing available, the possibility that HLA type was acting as a confounder could not be ruled out. Blood from cases was collected at the visit where the lesion was first found, while blood from controls was collected once the infection could no longer be detected. For cases, a median interval of roughly 150 days, with an interquartile range of 90 to 200 days, was observed between lesion detection and blood sampling. The parent cohort enrolled 10,000 or so women aged 18 or older in Guanacaste, Costa Rica, during about 1992 to 1995 and followed them for approximately 7 years. Five blinded duplicates per group were added as quality controls, so that roughly 60 samples were obtained: roughly 50 participants and some 10 replicates. Cases and controls were matched on age within five years and on year of sample collection. Controls were 20 to 30 women whose single incident HPV16 infection cleared within 12 months without precancer or cancer developing. Cases had a median age of about 34 years and controls had a median age of around 40, with no significant differences in baseline characteristics. An exploratory proof-of-principle case-control study, nested within the Guanacaste HPV Natural History Study in Costa Rica, was conducted to compare TCR repertoires across cervical HPV16 outcomes. Broad study findings and their caveats: CIN3+ cases had significantly higher TCR repertoire richness than controls across sequencing depths, but evenness did not differ between the groups. Because the number of T cells per sample was unknown, the richness differences could reflect varying T-cell content rather than repertoire biology. The cross-sectional design could not show whether the associations came before the infection or were a result of it, and neither effector/memory subsets nor HPV-specific T cells were isolated. Cases had lower TRBV6-7 relative abundance than controls (0.11% versus 0.16%; Bonferroni P = 0.0008). Random forest classifiers that combined richness and V gene abundances separated cases from controls with an estimated AUC of around 0.84.

Every participant had a single incident cervical HPV16 infection, and women with prevalent HPV16 infections were excluded. Cervical HPV DNA was detected by MY09/MY11 PCR, and genotyping was performed by dot-blot hybridization. Fifteen mL of heparinized blood were centrifuged, and the buffy coat was aliquoted, frozen at -30°C, then stored at -80°C. QIAGEN kits were used to extract genomic DNA from the buffy coat specimens. Reading from cysteine to phenylalanine, the CDR3 counts 15 amino acids. The DNA has 36 bases, all within the CDR3, and is read from base 1. TCR beta CDR3 regions were amplified by multiplex PCR using the immunoSEQ assay from an average of about 1,200 ng genomic DNA per sample. To correct primer bias, the assay used a complete synthetic TCR repertoire to set an amplification baseline. The amplicons were sequenced using the Illumina platform. Regarding the original processing steps: Sequences were error-corrected by clustering with frequency ratios and a modified nearest-neighbor algorithm, then analyzed in the immunoSEQ Analyzer with IMGT gene definitions. At each rarefaction depth, TCR richness and evenness were averaged across 20 rarefaction repeats, and any sample with fewer sequences than the depth was left out. Wilcoxon rank sum tests with FDR correction were used to compare V, D and J gene relative abundances between the groups. For the blinded duplicates, the intraclass correlation was roughly 96% for TCR richness and averaged about 81% across more than 60 gene segments. In its TCRdb copy, this immuneACCESS table keeps in-frame sequences only and misses some clones. Where compared with another copy, unresolved V genes explain less than half of these, and the others have no known cause. Clone size and the V and J calls come from that table; the DNA yielded D and trimming. This specimen's table enumerates tens of thousands of clones. Approximately 9.8% of the sample comes from the top ten.

For this clone: Which antigen it targets is not known. Coverage ceases 3 residues before the CDR3 finishes, and the germline J gene fills in the end.

Sequences were obtained from blood buffy coat. This sequence was found in a woman aged 18 to 69 with a cervical HPV16 infection that either progressed to CIN3+ or cleared (not recorded which). The chain is assembled from TRBV12-3 or TRBV12-4 and TRBJ1-2; a tentative D match to TRBD1 spans 6 bases. The DNA read from the CDR3 is TGTGCCAGCAGCCCTACTATCCGACAGGATCGGGGC. The resulting protein is CASSPTIRQDRG. The CDR3 in full is CASSPTIRQDRGYTF.